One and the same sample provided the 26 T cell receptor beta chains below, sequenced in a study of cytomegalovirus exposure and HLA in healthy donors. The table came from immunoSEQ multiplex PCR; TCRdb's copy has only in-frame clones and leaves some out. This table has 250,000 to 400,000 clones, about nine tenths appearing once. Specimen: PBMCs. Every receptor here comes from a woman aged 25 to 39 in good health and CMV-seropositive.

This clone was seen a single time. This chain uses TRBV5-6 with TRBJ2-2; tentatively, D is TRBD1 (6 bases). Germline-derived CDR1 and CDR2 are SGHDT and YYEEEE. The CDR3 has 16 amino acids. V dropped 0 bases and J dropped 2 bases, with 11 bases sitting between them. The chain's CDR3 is CASSLDAGANTGELFF. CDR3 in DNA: TGTGCCAGCAGCTTGGATGCAGGGGCCAACACCGGGGAGCTGTTTTTT.

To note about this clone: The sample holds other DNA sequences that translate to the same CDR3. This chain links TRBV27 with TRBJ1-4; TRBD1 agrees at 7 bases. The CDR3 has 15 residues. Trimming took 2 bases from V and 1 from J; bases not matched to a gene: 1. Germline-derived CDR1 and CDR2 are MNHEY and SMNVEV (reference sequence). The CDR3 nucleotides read TGTGCCAGCAGTTTACAGGGGGGAACTAATGAAAAACTGTTTTTT. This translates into CASSLQGGTNEKLFF.

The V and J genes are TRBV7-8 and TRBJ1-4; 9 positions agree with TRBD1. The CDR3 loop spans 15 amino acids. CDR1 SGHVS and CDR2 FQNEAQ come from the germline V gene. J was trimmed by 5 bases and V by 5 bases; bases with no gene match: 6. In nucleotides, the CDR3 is TGTGCCAGCAGCCCCCACAGGGGGCGGAATGAAAAACTGTTTTTT. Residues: CASSPHRGRNEKLFF.

The chain's CDR3 is CAISEGTSGGSSYNEQFF. CDR3 DNA: TGTGCCATCAGTGAGGGTACTAGCGGGGGGAGCTCTTACAATGAGCAGTTCTTC. The chain employs TRBV10-3 and TRBJ2-1; 12 bases match TRBD2. CDR1 and CDR2 from the germline V gene are ENHRY and SYGVKD. V shed 2 bases, J shed 4 bases, and the junction held 9 bases outside the gene matches. The CDR3 loop spans 18 amino acids.

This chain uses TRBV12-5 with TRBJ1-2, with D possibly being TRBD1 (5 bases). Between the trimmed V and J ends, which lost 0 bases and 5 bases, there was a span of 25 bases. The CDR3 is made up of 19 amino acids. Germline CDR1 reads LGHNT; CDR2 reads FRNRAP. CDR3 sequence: CASGLVRIAARAYVYGYTF. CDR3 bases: TGTGCTAGTGGTTTGGTACGGATCGCCGCCAGGGCGTACGTATATGGCTACACCTTC. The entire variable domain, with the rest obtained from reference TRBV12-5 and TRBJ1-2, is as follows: DARVTQTPRHKVTEMGQEVTMRCQPILGHNTVFWYRQTMMQGLELLAYFRNRAPLDDSGMPKDRFSAEMPDATLATLKIQPSEPRDSAVYFCASGLVRIAARAYVYGYTFGSGTRLTVV.

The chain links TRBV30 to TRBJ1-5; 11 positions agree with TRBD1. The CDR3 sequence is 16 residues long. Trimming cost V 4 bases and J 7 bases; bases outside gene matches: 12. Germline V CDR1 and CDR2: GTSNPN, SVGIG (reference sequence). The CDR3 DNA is TGTGCCTGGACCCACCCGGACAGGGGGCAAGGACAGCCCCAGCATTTT. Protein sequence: CAWTHPDRGQGQPQHF.

This chain's CDR3 is CASSPGAYNEQFF. Written as DNA, the CDR3 is TGTGCCAGCTCACCAGGGGCATACAATGAGCAGTTCTTC. The genes are TRBV18 and TRBJ2-1, with D possibly being TRBD1 (5 bases). V lost 2 bases to trimming and J lost 4 bases, with 6 bases between them. This CDR3 contains 13 residues. Germline V gene sequence: CDR1 KGHSH, CDR2 LQKENI.

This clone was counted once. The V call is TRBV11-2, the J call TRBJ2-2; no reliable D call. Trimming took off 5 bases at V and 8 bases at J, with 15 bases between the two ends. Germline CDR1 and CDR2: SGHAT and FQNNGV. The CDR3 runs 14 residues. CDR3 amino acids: CASSQGRIRGELFF. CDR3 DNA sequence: TGTGCCAGCAGCCAAGGGCGAATTAGAGGGGAGCTGTTTTTT.

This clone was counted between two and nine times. CDR3 amino acids: CASSQVLGGNTEAFF. The DNA of the CDR3 is TGCGCCAGCAGCCAAGTTTTGGGGGGGAACACTGAAGCTTTCTTT. V is TRBV4-3 and J is TRBJ1-1; tentatively, D is TRBD1 (5 bases). The CDR3 totals 15 residues. V shed 1 base and J shed 1 base, with 10 bases lying between them. Germline lookup yields CDR1 LGHNA and CDR2 YSLEER.

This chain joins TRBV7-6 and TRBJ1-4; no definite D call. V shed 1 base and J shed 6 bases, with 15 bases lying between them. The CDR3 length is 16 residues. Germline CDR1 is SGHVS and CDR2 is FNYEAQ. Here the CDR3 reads CASSLGETAAYEKLFF. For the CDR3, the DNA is TGTGCCAGCAGCTTAGGCGAGACGGCAGCCTATGAAAAACTGTTTTTT.

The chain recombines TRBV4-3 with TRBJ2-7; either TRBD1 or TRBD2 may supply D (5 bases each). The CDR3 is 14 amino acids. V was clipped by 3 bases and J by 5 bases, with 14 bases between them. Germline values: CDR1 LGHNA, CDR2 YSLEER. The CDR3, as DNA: TGCGCCAGCAGCCAGATCCTCGGGACCAACGAGCAGTACTTC. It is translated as CASSQILGTNEQYF.

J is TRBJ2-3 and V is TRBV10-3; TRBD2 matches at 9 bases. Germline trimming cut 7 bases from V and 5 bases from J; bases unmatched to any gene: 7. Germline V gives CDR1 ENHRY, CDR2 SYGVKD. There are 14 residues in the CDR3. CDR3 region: CAINNSGRRDTQYF. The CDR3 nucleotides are TGTGCCATCAACAATAGCGGGAGACGAGATACGCAGTATTTT.

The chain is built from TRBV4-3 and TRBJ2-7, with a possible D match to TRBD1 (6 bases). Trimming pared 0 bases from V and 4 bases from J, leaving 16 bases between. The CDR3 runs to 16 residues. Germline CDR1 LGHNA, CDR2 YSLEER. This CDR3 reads CASSQDTGPSEYEQYF. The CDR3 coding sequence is TGCGCCAGCAGCCAAGACACAGGGCCTTCTGAATACGAGCAGTACTTC.

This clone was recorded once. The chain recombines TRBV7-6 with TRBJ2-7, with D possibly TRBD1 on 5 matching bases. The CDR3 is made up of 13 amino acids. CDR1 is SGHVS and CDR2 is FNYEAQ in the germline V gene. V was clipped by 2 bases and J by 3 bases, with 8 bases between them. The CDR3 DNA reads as TGTGCCAGCAGCTTATCGGACAACTACGAGCAGTACTTC. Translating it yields CASSLSDNYEQYF.

As DNA, the CDR3 is TGCGCCAGCAGCCAAGGGAGCAAGAACTATGGCTACACCTTC. It yields the protein CASSQGSKNYGYTF. The rearrangement uses TRBV4-1 and TRBJ1-2; no definite D call. Looked up from germline, CDR1 is MGHRA and CDR2 is YSYEKL. Trimming left V 1 base short and J 2 bases short, with 8 bases between. The CDR3 totals 14 residues.

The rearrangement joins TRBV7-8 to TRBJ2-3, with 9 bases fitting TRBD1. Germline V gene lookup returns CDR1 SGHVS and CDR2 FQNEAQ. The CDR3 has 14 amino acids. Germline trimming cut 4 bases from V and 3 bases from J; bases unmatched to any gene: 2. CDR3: CASSYDRGTDTQYF. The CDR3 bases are TGTGCCAGCAGCTACGACAGGGGGACAGATACGCAGTATTTT.

CDR3 nucleotides: TGTGCCAGCAGCGTAGCCACGACATGGAGGGATGATGGCTACACCTTC. Amino acid sequence: CASSVATTWRDDGYTF. The gene calls are TRBV9 and TRBJ1-2; D is ambiguous. Germline V gene lookup returns CDR1 SGDLS and CDR2 YYNGEE. Trimming stripped 0 bases from V and 6 bases from J, with 18 bases between. The CDR3 sequence is 16 residues long. Drawing the rest from reference TRBV9 and TRBJ1-2, the complete variable domain is DSGVTQTPKHLITATGQRVTLRCSPRSGDLSVYWYQQSLDQGLQFLIQYYNGEERAKGNILERFSAQQFPDLHSELNLSSLELGDSALYFCASSVATTWRDDGYTFGSGTRLTVV.

This CDR3 is CSARSPVSYEQYF. The DNA for the CDR3 is TGCAGCGCTAGATCACCCGTCTCCTACGAGCAGTACTTC. The rearrangement joins TRBV29-1 to TRBJ2-7; D gene uncertain. Germline V gives CDR1 SQVTM, CDR2 ANQGSEA. The CDR3 runs to 13 residues. Deletions cut 7 bases from V and 0 bases from J, with 13 bases between.

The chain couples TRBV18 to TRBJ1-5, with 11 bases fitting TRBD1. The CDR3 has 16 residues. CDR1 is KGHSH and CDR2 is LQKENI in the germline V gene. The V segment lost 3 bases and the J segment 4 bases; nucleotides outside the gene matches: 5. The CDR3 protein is CASSPGTGGMNQPQHF. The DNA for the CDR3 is TGTGCCAGCTCACCCGGGACAGGGGGTATGAATCAGCCCCAGCATTTT.

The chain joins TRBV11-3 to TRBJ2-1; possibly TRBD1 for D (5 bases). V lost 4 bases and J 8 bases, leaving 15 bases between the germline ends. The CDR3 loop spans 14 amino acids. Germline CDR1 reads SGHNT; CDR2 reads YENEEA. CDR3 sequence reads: CASSSRQLRDEQFF. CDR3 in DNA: TGTGCCAGCAGCTCCCGACAGCTTCGGGATGAGCAGTTCTTC.

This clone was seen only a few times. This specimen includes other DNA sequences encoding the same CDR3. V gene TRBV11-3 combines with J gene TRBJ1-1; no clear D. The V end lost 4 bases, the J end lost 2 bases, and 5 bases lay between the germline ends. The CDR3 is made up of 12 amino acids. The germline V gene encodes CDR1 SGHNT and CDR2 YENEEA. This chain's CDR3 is CASSSGNTEAFF. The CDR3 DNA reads TGTGCCAGCAGCTCGGGCAACACTGAAGCTTTCTTT. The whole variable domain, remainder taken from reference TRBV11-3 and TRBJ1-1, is EAGVVQSPRYKIIEKKQPVAFWCNPISGHNTLYWYLQNLGQGPELLIRYENEEAVDDSQLPKDRFSAERLKGVDSTLKIQPAELGDSAVYLCASSSGNTEAFFGQGTRLTVV.

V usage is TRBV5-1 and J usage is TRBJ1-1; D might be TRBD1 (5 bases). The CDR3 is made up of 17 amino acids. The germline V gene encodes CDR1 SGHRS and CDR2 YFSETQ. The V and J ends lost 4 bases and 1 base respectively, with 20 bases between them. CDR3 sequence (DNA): TGCGCCAGCAGCCCCAGACAGATCGGCCAGGGGAACACTGAAGCTTTCTTT. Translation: CASSPRQIGQGNTEAFF.

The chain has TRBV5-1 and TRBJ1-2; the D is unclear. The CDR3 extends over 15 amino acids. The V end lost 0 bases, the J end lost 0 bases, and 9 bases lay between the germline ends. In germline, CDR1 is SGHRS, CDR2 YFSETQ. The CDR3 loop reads CASSLEAPTNYGYTF. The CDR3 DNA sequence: TGCGCCAGCAGCTTGGAAGCCCCCACTAACTATGGCTACACCTTC.

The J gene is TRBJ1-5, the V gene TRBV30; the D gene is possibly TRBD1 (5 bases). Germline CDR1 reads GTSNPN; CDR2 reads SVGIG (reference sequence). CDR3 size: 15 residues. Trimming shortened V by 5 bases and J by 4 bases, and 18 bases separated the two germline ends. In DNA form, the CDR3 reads TGTGCCTGGGGGGCCGACCCTCATCCAAATCAGCCCCAGCATTTT. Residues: CAWGADPHPNQPQHF.

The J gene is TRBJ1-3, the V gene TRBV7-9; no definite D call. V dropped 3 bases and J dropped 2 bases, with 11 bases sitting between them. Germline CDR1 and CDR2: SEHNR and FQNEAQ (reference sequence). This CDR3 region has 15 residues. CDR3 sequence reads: CASSFQEVAGNTIYF. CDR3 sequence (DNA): TGTGCCAGCAGCTTTCAGGAGGTCGCTGGAAACACCATATATTTT. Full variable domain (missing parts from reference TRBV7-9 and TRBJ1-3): DTGVSQNPRHKITKRGQNVTFRCDPISEHNRLYWYRQTLGQGPEFLTYFQNEAQLEKSRLLSDRFSAERPKGSFSTLEIQRTEQGDSAMYLCASSFQEVAGNTIYFGEGSWLTVV.

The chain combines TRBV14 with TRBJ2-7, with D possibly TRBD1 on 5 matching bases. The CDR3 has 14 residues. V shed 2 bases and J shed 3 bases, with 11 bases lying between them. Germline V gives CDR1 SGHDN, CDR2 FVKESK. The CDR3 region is CASSQLGQFYEQYF. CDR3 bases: TGTGCCAGCAGCCAATTGGGGCAGTTCTACGAGCAGTACTTC.